This is a list of T cell receptor beta chains from one sample in a study of blood T cell repertoires in COVID-19. The assay was immunoSEQ multiplex PCR, and TCRdb's table has in-frame clones only and misses some. The table has about 91,000 clones, 85% to 90% seen once. The sequencing sample was made of peripheral blood. These receptors were taken from a woman in her 70s with acute or convalescent COVID-19. Both conserved end residues are part of each CDR3. A D gene is named only where the DNA matches it firmly. Size values are once, few and many counts, or a class for expanded clones, and some rows have none.

v_call	j_call	clone_size	d_call	cdr3_aa	cdr3_nt
TRBV27	TRBJ2-5	.	TRBD2	CASRPLAGVRETQYF	TGTGCCAGCAGACCCCTAGCGGGGGTTCGCGAGACCCAGTACTTC
TRBV9	TRBJ2-7	.	.	CASSLAGDYEQYF	TGTGCCAGCAGCCTCGCAGGTGACTACGAGCAGTACTTC
TRBV7-6	TRBJ1-3	.	TRBD1	CASRAGTGPGNTIYF	TGTGCCAGCAGAGCCGGGACAGGGCCTGGAAACACCATATATTTT
TRBV10-3	TRBJ1-1	.	TRBD1	CAINDRVNTEAFF	TGTGCCATCAATGACAGGGTGAACACTGAAGCTTTCTTT
TRBV5-1	TRBJ1-5	.	TRBD1	CASSEGQGNQPQHF	TGCGCCAGCAGCGAGGGACAGGGAAATCAGCCCCAGCATTTT
TRBV6-5	TRBJ1-6	.	TRBD1	CATFPSGTDNSPLHF	TGTGCCACTTTTCCGTCCGGGACAGACAATTCACCCCTCCACTTT
TRBV27	TRBJ1-5	.	.	CASGGGFGGNQPQHF	TGTGCCAGCGGTGGAGGCTTCGGGGGCAATCAGCCCCAGCATTTT
TRBV5-5	TRBJ1-5	.	TRBD1	CASSTGTGFQPQHF	TGTGCCAGCAGTACCGGGACAGGGTTTCAGCCCCAGCATTTT
TRBV5-1	TRBJ2-5	.	.	CASSLVGLDQETQYF	TGCGCCAGCAGCTTGGTAGGTCTAGACCAAGAGACCCAGTACTTC
TRBV7-9	TRBJ2-7	.	.	CASSLGVYEQYF	TGTGCCAGCAGCTTAGGAGTCTACGAGCAGTACTTC
TRBV11-3	TRBJ2-6	once	.	CASSPGVSGANVLTF	TGTGCCAGCAGTCCGGGGGTATCTGGGGCCAACGTCCTGACTTTC
TRBV30	TRBJ2-7	.	.	CAWSVSPGDEQYF	TGTGCCTGGAGTGTATCTCCCGGGGACGAGCAGTACTTC
TRBV9	TRBJ2-2	.	TRBD1	CASAGGTGNTGELFF	TGTGCCAGCGCAGGGGGGACAGGGAACACCGGGGAGCTGTTTTTT
TRBV2	TRBJ2-3	.	.	CASSETGEADTQYF	TGTGCCAGCAGTGAAACGGGAGAAGCAGATACGCAGTATTTT
TRBV5-6	TRBJ1-2	once	.	CASSPLGATISIYGYTF	TGTGCCAGCAGCCCCTTAGGAGCAACCATTTCTATCTATGGCTACACCTTC
TRBV3-1/TRBV3-2	TRBJ2-7	once	TRBD2	CASSQASGSYEQYF	TGTGCCAGCAGCCAAGCTAGCGGGAGTTACGAGCAGTACTTC
TRBV5-1	TRBJ2-7	.	.	CASGPSGSYEQYF	TGCGCCAGCGGCCCCTCGGGGTCCTACGAGCAGTACTTC
TRBV5-1	TRBJ2-2	.	.	CASSLAIQKTGELFF	TGCGCCAGCAGCTTGGCGATACAGAAGACCGGGGAGCTGTTTTTT
TRBV3-1/TRBV3-2	TRBJ2-5	.	TRBD1	CASSSYGTGGFETQYF	TGTGCCAGCAGCAGCTATGGGACAGGGGGATTTGAGACCCAGTACTTC
TRBV19	TRBJ2-1	.	.	CASSPEMGKGGQFF	TGTGCCAGTAGTCCAGAGATGGGGAAGGGAGGGCAGTTCTTC
TRBV4-2	TRBJ2-1	.	TRBD1	CASTPDRAPYNEQFF	TGTGCCAGCACACCGGACAGGGCCCCCTACAATGAGCAGTTCTTC
TRBV6-1	TRBJ1-2	.	TRBD1	CASSENTGGAGYGYTF	TGTGCCAGCAGTGAAAACACAGGGGGCGCGGGCTATGGCTACACCTTC
TRBV7-7	TRBJ2-1	.	TRBD2	CASSVLAGANEQFF	TGTGCCAGCAGTGTTCTAGCGGGAGCTAATGAGCAGTTCTTC
TRBV20-1	TRBJ2-7	once	.	CSAANYEQYF	TGCAGTGCAGCAAACTACGAGCAGTACTTC
TRBV30	TRBJ1-3	many	TRBD1	CAWDRENTIYF	TGTGCCTGGGACAGGGAAAACACCATATATTTT
TRBV30	TRBJ2-2	.	TRBD1	CAWSLAPYQGARTGELFF	TGTGCCTGGAGTCTGGCCCCCTACCAGGGGGCGCGAACCGGGGAGCTGTTTTTT
TRBV7-8	TRBJ2-3	.	TRBD2	CASSFSGSTADTQYF	TGTGCCAGCAGCTTTAGCGGGAGCACCGCAGATACGCAGTATTTT
TRBV6-5	TRBJ1-5	.	TRBD1	CASSSDRVNQPQHF	TGTGCCAGCAGTTCGGACAGGGTCAATCAGCCCCAGCATTTT
TRBV6-6	TRBJ1-6	.	.	CASSYGADSRGSPLHF	TGTGCCAGCAGTTACGGGGCGGACTCCCGGGGGTCCCCCCTCCACTTT
TRBV7-9	TRBJ1-2	.	.	CASSLATGIYGYTF	TGTGCCAGCAGCTTAGCCACAGGGATCTATGGCTACACCTTC
TRBV7-9	TRBJ2-7	.	TRBD1	CASSHDRGGYYEQYF	TGTGCCAGCAGCCACGACAGGGGGGGATACTACGAGCAGTACTTC
TRBV3-1/TRBV3-2	TRBJ1-3	.	.	CASSPGHPGNTIYF	TGTGCCAGCAGCCCCGGACATCCAGGAAACACCATATATTTT
TRBV9	TRBJ1-6	.	TRBD1	CASSVSDRDSPLHF	TGTGCCAGCAGCGTATCGGACAGGGATTCACCCCTCCACTTT
TRBV7-3	TRBJ2-1	.	TRBD2	CASSLNAAGVGNEQFF	TGTGCCAGCAGCTTAAATGCGGCGGGAGTGGGCAATGAGCAGTTCTTC
TRBV7-9	TRBJ1-1	few	.	CASRTAAGTEAFF	TGTGCCAGCAGAACAGCGGCCGGGACTGAAGCTTTCTTT
TRBV7-3	TRBJ1-5	few	.	CASSLNLGQPQHF	TGTGCCAGCAGCTTAAATCTAGGCCAGCCCCAGCATTTT